The rows below give T cell receptor beta chains drawn from one sample of a study of cytomegalovirus exposure and HLA in healthy donors. Profiled with immunoSEQ multiplex PCR; TCRdb holds only in-frame clones, not every one. The sample shows some 160,000 clones, roughly 84% of them seen only once. The source material was PBMCs. The receptors come from a man between 45 and 60 years old in good health and CMV-seropositive. Both conserved end residues are trimmed from each CDR3.

cdr3_length | v_call | cdr3_aa
17 | TRBV7-8 | ASSLRAWQGESSNQPQH
13 | TRBV18 | ASSPLGTGTGELF
13 | TRBV15 | ATSSLSGGRNEQF
13 | TRBV11-2 | ASRSSGSSHNEQF
14 | TRBV27 | ASSLYGGGGTDTQY
11 | TRBV25-1 | ASSEQAGQPQH
12 | TRBV27 | ASTPGRTSYTQY
14 | TRBV7-2 | ASSAGLAGGADTQY
13 | TRBV7-7 | ASSLRGGDTGELF
12 | TRBV27 | ASKGLAATDTQY
12 | TRBV19 | ASSISKGPYGYT
13 | TRBV7-2 | ASSPGTGTYYGYT
11 | TRBV19 | AIYRGPFDGYT
11 | TRBV5-1 | ASSWDTVNGYT
11 | TRBV6-1 | ASRHLGQDEQF
13 | TRBV6-5 | ASSYSGQGSTEAF
13 | TRBV7-2 | ASSFRGGRGNIQY
12 | TRBV15 | ATSRGVVGDRVL
11 | TRBV11-3 | ASSFGRTTEAF
11 | TRBV29-1 | SVEGAGKETQY
12 | TRBV2 | ASRPGGGNQPQH
17 | TRBV7-8 | ASSLAPIVGPIHNQPQH
13 | TRBV5-1 | ASSPTGDRAETQY
10 | TRBV19 | ASGWLSTEAF
13 | TRBV6-5 | ASSYSTSGGYEQY
12 | TRBV4-2 | ASSQEGARSPLH
13 | TRBV15 | ATRTSGRSYNEQF
14 | TRBV5-6 | ASSPKTSWQTDTQY
10 | TRBV11-2 | ASSPGGPQRF
13 | TRBV15 | ATSRGQRGRDEQF
9 | TRBV19 | ASRELGTQY
13 | TRBV6-1 | ASSESSGGAGEQY
13 | TRBV4-1 | ASSQLGASGNTIY
16 | TRBV7-9 | ASSSDPFAGTGRTEAF
11 | TRBV27 | ASSFGGNTEAF
13 | TRBV19 | ASSFQGAGGEKLF
14 | TRBV18 | ASSPRGTTANGELF
12 | TRBV18 | ASSPGTGDNEQF
13 | TRBV6-5 | ASSPGHSMRDEQH
12 | TRBV2 | ASRRTGGADGYT
11 | TRBV6-5 | ASSSTGNSPLH
12 | TRBV5-1 | ASSVSGLKDGYT
12 | TRBV5-1 | ASRTGDGKETQY
13 | TRBV18 | ASSPRAGDVEPQH
11 | TRBV14 | ASSPDYNLPLH
13 | TRBV6-1 | ASTLEGARYQPQH
11 | TRBV5-4 | ASSAGTDNEQF
13 | TRBV4-1 | ASSQGHRQFSPLH